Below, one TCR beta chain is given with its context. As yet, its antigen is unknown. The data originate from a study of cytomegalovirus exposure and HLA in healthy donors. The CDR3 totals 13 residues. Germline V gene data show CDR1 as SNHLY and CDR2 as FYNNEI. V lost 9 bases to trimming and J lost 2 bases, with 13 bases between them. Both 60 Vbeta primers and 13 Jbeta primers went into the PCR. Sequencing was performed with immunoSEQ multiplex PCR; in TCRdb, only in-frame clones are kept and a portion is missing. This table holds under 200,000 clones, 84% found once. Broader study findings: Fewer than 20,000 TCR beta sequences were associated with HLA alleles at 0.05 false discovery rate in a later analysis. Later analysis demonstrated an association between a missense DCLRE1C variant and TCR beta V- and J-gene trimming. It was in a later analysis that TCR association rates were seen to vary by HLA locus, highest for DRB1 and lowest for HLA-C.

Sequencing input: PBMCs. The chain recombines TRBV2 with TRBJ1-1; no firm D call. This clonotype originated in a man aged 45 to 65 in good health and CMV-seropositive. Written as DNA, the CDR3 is TGTGCCAGTTCCCTGAATAGAAACACTGAAGCTTTCTTT. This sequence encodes CASSLNRNTEAFF.